What follows is one T cell receptor (beta chain) and its context. The CDR3 spans 14 residues. Germline-derived CDR1 and CDR2 are SGHAT and FQDESV (reference sequence). J lost 7 bases, V lost 4 bases, and 5 bases had no gene match. The data were taken from a study of T cells in Graves' hyperthyroidism and ophthalmopathy. What was amplified from RNA transcripts were TCR beta CDR3 regions. The TCR CDR3 first-round RT-PCR relied on the HTBI primer set. In TCRdb, the multiplex PCR reads were re-called with MiXCR into one record per CDR3 protein. This sample has about 260,000 distinct CDR3 sequences, with 25% to 30% found just once. The blood specimen was taken at initial hyperthyroidism diagnosis, before any ophthalmopathy symptoms. Fresh peripheral blood, 7.5 to 10 ml of it, supplied the PBMCs.

This sequence was found in a man between 40 and 49 years old with Graves' hyperthyroidism that later progressed to Graves' ophthalmopathy. This chain links TRBV11-1 with TRBJ2-5; 11 bases line up with TRBD2. The specimen sequenced was blood. CDR3: CASSSGTSGRTQYF. The CDR3 DNA reads as TGTGCCAGCAGCTCCGGGACTAGCGGACGGACCCAGTACTTC. The full variable domain, rest sourced from reference TRBV11-1 and TRBJ2-5, is EAEVAQSPRYKITEKSQAVAFWCDPISGHATLYWYRQILGQGPELLVQFQDESVVDDSQLPKDRFSAERLKGVDSTLKIQPAELGDSAMYLCASSSGTSGRTQYFGPGTRLLVL.